The TCR beta chain under discussion was sequenced for a study of OX40 agonist ivuxolimab in advanced cancers. Study-wide context: Of the patients, three showed partial responses, one with hepatocellular carcinoma and two with cutaneous melanoma.

Whole-study results and caveats: Compared with CD4+, CD8+ T cells on average had more expanded clones.

A note on this clone: Its antigen is still unknown.

Generated by immunoSEQ multiplex PCR, the TCRdb table keeps only in-frame clones and is missing some. The sample records fewer than 95,000 clones, 84% being singletons. The CDR3 sequence is 16 residues long. V lost 3 bases to trimming and J lost 5 bases; unmatched junction nucleotides: 9. Germline V gene sequence: CDR1 MNHEY, CDR2 SMNVEV (reference sequence). The starting material was CD4+ or CD8+ T cells sorted from blood, obtained in a trial of the OX40 agonist ivuxolimab. The chain links TRBV27 to TRBJ1-4, with 7 bases matching TRBD1. The source of this sequence is an adult with an advanced solid tumor such as melanoma, head and neck, liver or kidney cancer. The CDR3 nucleotides read TGTGCCAGCAGTTTCAGGACAGGAGGGAAAAATGAAAAACTGTTTTTT. Translation gives CASSFRTGGKNEKLFF.